These T cell receptor beta chains were read from a single sample in a study of blood T cell repertoires in COVID-19. Sequencing used immunoSEQ multiplex PCR; TCRdb keeps in-frame clones, though not all of them. The sample includes roughly 250,000 clones, 88% of them seen just once. The sequenced sample was peripheral blood. These receptor sequences come from a woman aged 40-49 years who had recovered from COVID-19. Each CDR3 is given without its conserved first and last residue. Fields, in order: V gene, J gene, CDR3 protein.

v_call: TRBV5-1; j_call: TRBJ2-7; cdr3_aa: ASSTRTGTYEQY
v_call: TRBV6-5; j_call: TRBJ2-7; cdr3_aa: ASSYRGGTGYEQY
v_call: TRBV27; j_call: TRBJ2-3; cdr3_aa: ASSPGASGTDTQY
v_call: TRBV19; j_call: TRBJ2-7; cdr3_aa: ASSIGRAGGLAYEQY
v_call: TRBV11-3; j_call: TRBJ2-2; cdr3_aa: ASSFPRTSGNTGELF
v_call: TRBV5-5; j_call: TRBJ1-5; cdr3_aa: ASSSRSDNQPQH
v_call: TRBV3-1/TRBV3-2; j_call: TRBJ2-5; cdr3_aa: ASSHLTSGGGETQY
v_call: TRBV7-9; j_call: TRBJ2-7; cdr3_aa: ASSLWDIGEIEQY
v_call: TRBV12-3/TRBV12-4; j_call: TRBJ1-2; cdr3_aa: ASSLWGQDGYT
v_call: TRBV6-6; j_call: TRBJ2-7; cdr3_aa: AVLGGQLSYEQY
v_call: TRBV28; j_call: TRBJ1-5; cdr3_aa: ASSRGQDKGILQPQH
v_call: TRBV6-5; j_call: TRBJ1-2; cdr3_aa: ASSYSDRYGYT
v_call: TRBV7-6; j_call: TRBJ2-3; cdr3_aa: ASSSLRGWAGDSTDTQY
v_call: TRBV6-2/TRBV6-3; j_call: TRBJ1-1; cdr3_aa: ASSDPGARTEAF
v_call: TRBV7-9; j_call: TRBJ1-4; cdr3_aa: ASSLTGEGGEKLF
v_call: TRBV14; j_call: TRBJ2-6; cdr3_aa: ASSSRVPSSGANVLT
v_call: TRBV15; j_call: TRBJ2-1; cdr3_aa: ATSRDLGGSYNEQF
v_call: TRBV19; j_call: TRBJ1-5; cdr3_aa: ASSTGLSNQPQH
v_call: TRBV19; j_call: TRBJ2-7; cdr3_aa: ASSIDGLAGFYEQY
v_call: TRBV28; j_call: TRBJ2-7; cdr3_aa: ASTREAASYEQY
v_call: TRBV12-2; j_call: TRBJ1-5; cdr3_aa: ASRLEETGHDLSNQPQH
v_call: TRBV7-7; j_call: TRBJ2-2; cdr3_aa: ASSSRPGSPDTGELF
v_call: TRBV24-1; j_call: TRBJ2-5; cdr3_aa: ATSDPSGRAQY
v_call: TRBV2; j_call: TRBJ1-4; cdr3_aa: ASSQQGAREKLF
v_call: TRBV25-1; j_call: TRBJ1-5; cdr3_aa: ASSDRGLDQPQH
v_call: TRBV6-2/TRBV6-3; j_call: TRBJ1-3; cdr3_aa: ASSYARSSGNTIY
v_call: TRBV3-1/TRBV3-2; j_call: TRBJ2-5; cdr3_aa: ASSQGGGRAPGTQY
v_call: TRBV11-3; j_call: TRBJ1-1; cdr3_aa: ASSLTNTEAF
v_call: TRBV9; j_call: TRBJ1-6; cdr3_aa: ASSARQGNSPLH
v_call: TRBV3-1/TRBV3-2; j_call: TRBJ1-5; cdr3_aa: ASSPRQGQNQPQH
v_call: TRBV9; j_call: TRBJ2-2; cdr3_aa: ASREAGRGTGELF
v_call: TRBV11-2; j_call: TRBJ2-3; cdr3_aa: ASSSRGGTVRADTQY
v_call: TRBV4-1; j_call: TRBJ1-5; cdr3_aa: ASSRPGQGEGDQPQH
v_call: TRBV4-1; j_call: TRBJ2-1; cdr3_aa: ASSQEGTSNEQF
v_call: TRBV3-1/TRBV3-2; j_call: TRBJ1-5; cdr3_aa: ASSQDLGGNGNQPQH
v_call: TRBV30; j_call: TRBJ2-5; cdr3_aa: AWSPGEVTPVRKTQY
v_call: TRBV11-2; j_call: TRBJ2-1; cdr3_aa: ASRVAGGSEQF
v_call: TRBV7-2; j_call: TRBJ1-6; cdr3_aa: ASSPGIPFYSPLH
v_call: TRBV6-5; j_call: TRBJ2-7; cdr3_aa: ASSPGEGFYEQY
v_call: TRBV11-3; j_call: TRBJ2-1; cdr3_aa: ASSTDPREQF
v_call: TRBV14; j_call: TRBJ1-1; cdr3_aa: ASTHAGVNTEAF
v_call: TRBV6-2/TRBV6-3; j_call: TRBJ2-1; cdr3_aa: ASSRDRGGRGNEQF
v_call: TRBV4-2; j_call: TRBJ2-1; cdr3_aa: ASSQVDSSYNEQF
v_call: TRBV6-4; j_call: TRBJ1-5; cdr3_aa: ASTDPQGRQPQH
v_call: TRBV27; j_call: TRBJ2-1; cdr3_aa: ASSSALQVPRHNEQF
v_call: TRBV13; j_call: TRBJ2-2; cdr3_aa: ASSPGTGPNTGELF
v_call: TRBV6-2/TRBV6-3; j_call: TRBJ2-7; cdr3_aa: ASSYSYRGYEQY
v_call: TRBV6-5; j_call: TRBJ1-6; cdr3_aa: ASNIGSGVSPLH
v_call: TRBV4-3; j_call: TRBJ2-5; cdr3_aa: ASSQDRGGTQY
v_call: TRBV19; j_call: TRBJ2-5; cdr3_aa: ASSIDTEETQY
v_call: TRBV4-2; j_call: TRBJ1-1; cdr3_aa: ASSQVPDRMNTEAF
v_call: TRBV6-1; j_call: TRBJ2-4; cdr3_aa: ASSETGLEDGLMTAKNIQY